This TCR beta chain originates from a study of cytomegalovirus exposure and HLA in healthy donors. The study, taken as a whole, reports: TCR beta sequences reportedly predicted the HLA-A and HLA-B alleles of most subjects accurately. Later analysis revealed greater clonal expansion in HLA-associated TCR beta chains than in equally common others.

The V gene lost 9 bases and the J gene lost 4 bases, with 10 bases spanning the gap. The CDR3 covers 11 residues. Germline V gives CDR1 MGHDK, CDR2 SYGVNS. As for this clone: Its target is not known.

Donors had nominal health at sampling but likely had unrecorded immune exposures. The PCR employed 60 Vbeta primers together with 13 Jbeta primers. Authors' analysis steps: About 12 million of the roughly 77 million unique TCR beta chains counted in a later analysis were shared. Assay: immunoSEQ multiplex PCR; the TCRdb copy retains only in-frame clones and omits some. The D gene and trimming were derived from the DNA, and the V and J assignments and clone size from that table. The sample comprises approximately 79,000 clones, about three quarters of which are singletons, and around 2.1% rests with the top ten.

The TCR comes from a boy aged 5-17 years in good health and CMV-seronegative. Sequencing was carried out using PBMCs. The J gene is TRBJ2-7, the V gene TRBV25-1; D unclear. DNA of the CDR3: TGTGCCAGTGGGCAGCCATACGAGCAGTACTTC. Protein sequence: CASGQPYEQYF.